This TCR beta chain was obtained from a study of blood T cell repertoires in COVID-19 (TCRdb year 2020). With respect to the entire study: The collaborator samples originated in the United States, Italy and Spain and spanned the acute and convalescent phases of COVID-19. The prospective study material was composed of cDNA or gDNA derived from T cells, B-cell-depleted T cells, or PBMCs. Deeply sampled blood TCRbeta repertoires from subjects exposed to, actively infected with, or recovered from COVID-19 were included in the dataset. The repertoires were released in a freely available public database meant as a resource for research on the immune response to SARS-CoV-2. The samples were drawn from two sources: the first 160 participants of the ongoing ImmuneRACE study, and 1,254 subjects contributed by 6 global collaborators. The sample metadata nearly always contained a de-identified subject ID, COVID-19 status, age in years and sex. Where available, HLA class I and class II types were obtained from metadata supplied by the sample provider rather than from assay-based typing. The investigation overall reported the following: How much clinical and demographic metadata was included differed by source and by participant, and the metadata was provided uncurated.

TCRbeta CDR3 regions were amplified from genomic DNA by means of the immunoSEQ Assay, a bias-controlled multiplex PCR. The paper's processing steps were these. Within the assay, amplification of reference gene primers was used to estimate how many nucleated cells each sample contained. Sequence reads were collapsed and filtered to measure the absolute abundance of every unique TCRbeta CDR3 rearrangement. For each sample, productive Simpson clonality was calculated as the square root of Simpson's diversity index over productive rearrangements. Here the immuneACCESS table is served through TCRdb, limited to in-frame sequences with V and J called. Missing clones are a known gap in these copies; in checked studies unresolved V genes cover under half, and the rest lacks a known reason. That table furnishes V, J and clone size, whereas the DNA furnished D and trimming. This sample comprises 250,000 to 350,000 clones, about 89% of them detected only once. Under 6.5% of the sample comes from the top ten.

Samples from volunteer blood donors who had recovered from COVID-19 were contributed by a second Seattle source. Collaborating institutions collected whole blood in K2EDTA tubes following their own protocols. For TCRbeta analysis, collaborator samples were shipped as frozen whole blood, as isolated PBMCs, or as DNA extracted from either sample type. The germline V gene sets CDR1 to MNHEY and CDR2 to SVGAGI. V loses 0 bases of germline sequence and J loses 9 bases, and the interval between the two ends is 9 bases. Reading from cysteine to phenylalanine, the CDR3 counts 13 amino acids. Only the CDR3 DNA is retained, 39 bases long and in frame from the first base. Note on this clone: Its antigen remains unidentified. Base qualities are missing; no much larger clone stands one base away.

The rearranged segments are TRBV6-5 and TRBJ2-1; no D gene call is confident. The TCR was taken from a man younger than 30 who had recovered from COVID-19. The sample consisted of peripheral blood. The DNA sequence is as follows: TGTGCCAGCAGTTACTCTGGGCAGCTTGAGCAGTTCTTC. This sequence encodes CASSYSGQLEQFF.